A selection of T cell receptor beta chains follows, all from one sample in a study of shared clonotypes between healthy human individuals. TCRdb's table, derived via immunoSEQ multiplex PCR, lists solely in-frame clones and lacks some. This table has roughly 1,100,000 clones, approximately 72% appearing once. Source material: memory CD4+ T cells sorted from blood. These receptor sequences come from a man between 18 and 29 years old in good health. CDR3s include the opening cysteine and the closing phenylalanine or tryptophan. The order of the fields is V gene, clone size, D gene, J gene, CDR3 protein, CDR3 DNA. The D gene is left open where the match is weak. Rows give clone size only sometimes, using once, few, many, or a class for an expanded clone.

v_call: TRBV10-3; clone_size: -; d_call: -; j_call: TRBJ1-2; cdr3_aa: CAIGTANYGYTF; cdr3_nt: TGTGCCATCGGAACAGCCAACTATGGCTACACCTTC
v_call: TRBV20-1; clone_size: -; d_call: -; j_call: TRBJ1-1; cdr3_aa: CSAKLVTEAFF; cdr3_nt: TGCAGTGCTAAGTTAGTGACTGAAGCTTTCTTT
v_call: TRBV27; clone_size: -; d_call: -; j_call: TRBJ2-1; cdr3_aa: CASSLTGGAYNEQFF; cdr3_nt: TGTGCCAGCAGTTTAACGGGTGGAGCCTACAATGAGCAGTTCTTC
v_call: TRBV4-1; clone_size: -; d_call: TRBD2; j_call: TRBJ2-3; cdr3_aa: CASSQGLARSTDTQYF; cdr3_nt: TGCGCCAGCAGCCAAGGACTAGCCCGGAGCACAGATACGCAGTATTTT
v_call: TRBV7-9; clone_size: -; d_call: -; j_call: TRBJ2-3; cdr3_aa: CASSLPRPEDTQYF; cdr3_nt: TGTGCCAGCAGCTTACCAAGACCGGAGGATACGCAGTATTTT
v_call: TRBV30; clone_size: -; d_call: -; j_call: TRBJ2-7; cdr3_aa: CAWSGGGSYEQYF; cdr3_nt: TGTGCCTGGAGTGGTGGGGGCTCCTACGAGCAGTACTTC
v_call: TRBV28; clone_size: -; d_call: TRBD2; j_call: TRBJ2-1; cdr3_aa: CASSLSGGYNEQFF; cdr3_nt: TGTGCCAGCAGTTTAAGCGGGGGCTACAATGAGCAGTTCTTC
v_call: TRBV30; clone_size: -; d_call: -; j_call: TRBJ2-4; cdr3_aa: CAWSGDRRGVQYF; cdr3_nt: TGTGCCTGGAGTGGGGATAGGCGCGGGGTGCAGTACTTC
v_call: TRBV7-6; clone_size: -; d_call: -; j_call: TRBJ2-5; cdr3_aa: CASSSLRGSGETQYF; cdr3_nt: TGTGCCAGCAGCTCCCTGAGGGGTAGTGGAGAGACCCAGTACTTC
v_call: TRBV6-5; clone_size: few; d_call: -; j_call: TRBJ1-1; cdr3_aa: CASSPYGNTEAFF; cdr3_nt: TGTGCCAGCAGTCCCTACGGGAACACTGAAGCTTTCTTT
v_call: TRBV4-1; clone_size: -; d_call: -; j_call: TRBJ1-5; cdr3_aa: CASSSLGGADNQPQHF; cdr3_nt: TGCGCCAGCAGCTCCCTAGGGGGGGCCGACAATCAGCCCCAGCATTTT
v_call: TRBV28; clone_size: once; d_call: -; j_call: TRBJ2-1; cdr3_aa: CASYGQSYNEQFF; cdr3_nt: TGTGCCAGCTATGGACAGTCCTACAATGAGCAGTTCTTC
v_call: TRBV6-6; clone_size: -; d_call: -; j_call: TRBJ2-4; cdr3_aa: CASSGGAGNIQYF; cdr3_nt: TGTGCCAGTTCTGGAGGGGCGGGAAACATTCAGTACTTC
v_call: TRBV5-6; clone_size: -; d_call: TRBD2; j_call: TRBJ2-7; cdr3_aa: CASRTGEGLGEQYF; cdr3_nt: TGTGCCAGCAGAACGGGGGAGGGCCTGGGGGAGCAGTACTTC
v_call: TRBV6-6; clone_size: -; d_call: -; j_call: TRBJ1-2; cdr3_aa: CASSYGRDYGYTF; cdr3_nt: TGTGCCAGCAGTTATGGCAGGGATTATGGCTACACCTTC
v_call: TRBV19; clone_size: -; d_call: -; j_call: TRBJ1-2; cdr3_aa: CASSIPPGYGYTF; cdr3_nt: TGTGCCAGTAGTATCCCCCCCGGCTATGGCTACACCTTC
v_call: TRBV19; clone_size: -; d_call: -; j_call: TRBJ2-5; cdr3_aa: CASRVQETQYF; cdr3_nt: TGTGCCAGTAGGGTTCAAGAGACCCAGTACTTC
v_call: TRBV5-6; clone_size: once; d_call: TRBD1; j_call: TRBJ2-2; cdr3_aa: CASSFDRGHTGELFF; cdr3_nt: TGTGCCAGCAGCTTTGACAGGGGGCACACCGGGGAGCTGTTTTTT
v_call: TRBV10-3; clone_size: -; d_call: -; j_call: TRBJ2-7; cdr3_aa: CAISADFYEQYF; cdr3_nt: TGTGCCATCAGTGCCGACTTTTACGAGCAGTACTTC
v_call: TRBV7-9; clone_size: -; d_call: -; j_call: TRBJ2-4; cdr3_aa: CASSLGQAGIQYF; cdr3_nt: TGTGCCAGCAGCTTAGGACAGGCAGGCATTCAGTACTTC
v_call: TRBV28; clone_size: many; d_call: -; j_call: TRBJ1-2; cdr3_aa: CATRTDGNYGYTF; cdr3_nt: TGTGCCACCCGGACAGACGGCAACTATGGCTACACCTTC
v_call: TRBV6-1; clone_size: -; d_call: -; j_call: TRBJ1-5; cdr3_aa: CASSATENQPQHF; cdr3_nt: TGTGCCAGCAGTGCGACAGAAAATCAGCCCCAGCATTTT
v_call: TRBV9; clone_size: once; d_call: -; j_call: TRBJ1-3; cdr3_aa: CASSPPGRAAGNTIYF; cdr3_nt: TGTGCCAGCAGCCCTCCTGGCAGGGCGGCTGGAAACACCATATATTTT
v_call: TRBV4-1; clone_size: -; d_call: -; j_call: TRBJ1-4; cdr3_aa: CASSRGHVEKLFF; cdr3_nt: TGCGCCAGCAGCCGGGGACATGTCGAAAAACTGTTTTTT